The present TCR beta chain was sequenced within a study of technical replicates of blood from a few donors. Clones were read by immunoSEQ multiplex PCR, and TCRdb kept only the in-frame ones, dropping some. Of about 89,000 clones in the sample, around 94% were seen once. This CDR3 has 14 residues. The germline V gene has CDR1 SGHRS and CDR2 YFSETQ. Trimming cost V 1 base and J 3 bases, with 11 bases left between them. The rearrangement joins TRBV5-1 to TRBJ2-7, with D unresolved. This TCR derives from a human donor in good health. Sequencing input: T cells isolated from PBMCs. The CDR3 sequence: CASSLYGADYEQYF. The CDR3 region has the DNA TGCGCCAGCAGCTTGTATGGAGCAGACTACGAGCAGTACTTC. The full variable domain, completed using reference TRBV5-1 and TRBJ2-7, is KAGVTQTPRYLIKTRGQQVTLSCSPISGHRSVSWYQQTPGQGLQFLFEYFSETQRNKGNFPGRFSGRQFSNSRSEMNVSTLELGDSALYLCASSLYGADYEQYFGPGTRLTVT.